The rows below give T cell receptor beta chains drawn from one sample of a study of OX40 agonist ivuxolimab in advanced cancers. Only in-frame clones appear in the TCRdb table, and some are missing; sequencing was by immunoSEQ multiplex PCR. This table holds 50,000 to 80,000 clones, about 90% found once. Sample: CD4+ or CD8+ T cells sorted from blood, taken in a trial of the OX40 agonist ivuxolimab. The receptor set was obtained from an adult with an advanced solid tumor such as melanoma, head and neck, liver or kidney cancer. CDR3s leave out the opening cysteine and the closing phenylalanine or tryptophan. The D gene is left open where the match is weak. The size entry is marked missing in some rows and otherwise reads once, few, many or a size class.

size	V	D	CDR3
once	TRBV14	-	ASSQRGSQETQY
-	TRBV4-1	TRBD2	ASSGSGRSYNEQF
-	TRBV5-1	TRBD1	ASSLRQGGEKLF
-	TRBV7-8	TRBD1	ASSFLPMGTGGGYGYT
-	TRBV15	TRBD1	ATSPGDRGTDTQY
-	TRBV18	-	ASSPSGTILDTQY
-	TRBV6-1	-	ASTGRETQY
few	TRBV5-1	-	ASSSVGATDTQY
-	TRBV5-6	-	ASSLSNSYEQY
-	TRBV5-1	TRBD2	ASSPVLGLAGPNEQF
-	TRBV4-1	TRBD2	ASSQPRTSGRAYEQY
-	TRBV28	-	ASSLAGARYTIY
-	TRBV2	TRBD1	ASSGQGATEAF
few	TRBV12-5	-	ASGLVIRTLRVNEQF
-	TRBV6-1	TRBD2	ASSASGTPEQY
-	TRBV11-2	-	ASSLEGFRGDTQY
-	TRBV5-1	-	ASSTGEGNFEKLF
-	TRBV5-4	TRBD2	ASSRASAGAYEQY
-	TRBV11-1	TRBD2	ASSPGGRLAGEADTQY
-	TRBV2	TRBD2	ASSSSIRLATTYEQY
-	TRBV18	-	ASSPLPNRADTQY
once	TRBV25-1	-	ASSRGAYGYT
-	TRBV19	TRBD1	ASSRTGVPYEQY
once	TRBV4-1	TRBD1	ASSHPGQVVSGGYT
-	TRBV6-5	-	ASSYWGGSTDTQY
-	TRBV5-1	-	ASSFSTVKENSPLH
-	TRBV10-1	TRBD1	ASSPGTGGIQY
-	TRBV27	-	ASSFTATDTQY
-	TRBV2	-	ASSPTGHSSGNTIY
-	TRBV2	TRBD2	ASSLQGAGGPGTQY
-	TRBV4-1	-	ASRRGEKLF
-	TRBV27	-	ASSFGGHREQY
-	TRBV28	-	ASSVARYEQY
-	TRBV19	-	ASSFSSVGSEQF
-	TRBV28	TRBD1	ASRPGTGVWY
-	TRBV5-1	TRBD2	ASSRGDSETQY
-	TRBV28	-	ASSLFLEKLF
-	TRBV20-1	-	SARTDNEQF
once	TRBV7-9	TRBD1	ASSLYGTGSTNEKLF
once	TRBV7-2	TRBD2	ASSATSGNYNEQF
-	TRBV11-3	-	ASSWDLGEQY